This TCR beta chain was observed in a study of shared clonotypes between healthy human individuals. Study-wide context: Donors had three CD4 naive, three CD4 memory, two CD8 naive and one CD8 memory plate apiece. Study results and limitations: In contrast to clonotypes shared by all four donors, non-shared clonotypes had lower generation probabilities. Relative to memory subsets, naive subsets generally showed larger estimated richness.

Trimming stripped 5 bases from V and 1 base from J, with 9 bases between. The germline V gene has CDR1 SGHNT and CDR2 YYREEE (reference sequence). This CDR3 spans 13 amino acids. Assay: immunoSEQ multiplex PCR; the TCRdb copy retains only in-frame clones and omits some. The data contain a few million clones, under 95% of them singletons. Comment on this clone: Its antigen is not identified. Different DNA sequences within this sample yield the same CDR3.

Healthy adults negative for HIV, lacking recent acute infections or vaccinations, served as donors. This clonotype was sampled from a man aged 18 to 35 in good health. Some clones in this sample may be carry-over from other donors' samples. The gene calls are TRBV5-4 and TRBJ1-1; D is perhaps TRBD1 (5 bases). Sequencing was performed on naive CD4+ T cells from PBMCs. Noted subset: CD45RA+ positively selected. The CDR3 sequence is CASSSGRNTEAFF. DNA of the CDR3: TGTGCCAGCAGTTCAGGGAGGAACACTGAAGCTTTCTTT.